Below are 7 T cell receptor beta chains sequenced from a single sample in a study of beta chain features in type 1 diabetes. Overall study findings and caveats: Shorter TCRB CDR3s, moderately but significantly so, marked every one of the four CD4+ subsets in Type 1 diabetes patients.

Isolated RNA was reverse transcribed in full, so expressed TCRB transcripts were sequenced. Some clones are missing from TCRdb's copy, which holds only in-frame ones; the method was immunoSEQ multiplex PCR. The sample gives 600,000 to 700,000 clones, about an eighth of which show up once; about 0.11% is in the top ten. Which antigens these TCRs recognize remains unknown. Source material: naive CD4+ T cells from blood. The receptors were gathered from a man aged 25 to 45 with type 1 diabetes.

The chain joins TRBV7-2 to TRBJ2-1; 10 bases map to TRBD2. The CDR3 loop spans 16 amino acids. V trimming: 2 bases; J trimming: 4 bases; junction bases outside the gene matches: 5. CDR1 is SGHTA, CDR2 FQGNSA, per germline. The CDR3: CASSLSSGGDYNEQFF. For the CDR3, the DNA is TGTGCCAGCAGCTTATCGAGCGGGGGGGATTACAATGAGCAGTTCTTC.

The chain is built from TRBV6-5 and TRBJ1-6, with 7 bases lining up with TRBD1. V lost 2 bases and J lost 6; bases outside the gene matches: 7. This CDR3 region has 16 residues. The germline V gene has CDR1 MNHEY and CDR2 SVGAGI. The CDR3 nucleotides read TGTGCCAGCAGTTACACGGGGACAGCCCTTAATTCACCCCTCCACTTT. It translates to CASSYTGTALNSPLHF.

This clone has only a few counts. The CDR3 here is CASSDGQYEQYF. The DNA for the CDR3 is TGTGCCAGCAGTGACGGTCAGTACGAGCAGTACTTC. This sequence joins TRBV2 and TRBJ2-7; D not certain. Germline V gives CDR1 SNHLY, CDR2 FYNNEI. This CDR3 is 12 amino acids long. Trimming removed 3 bases at V and 4 bases at J, with 7 bases between.

This clone appeared a few times. The CDR3 spells CASSPQTSGGADTQYF. CDR3 nucleotides: TGTGCCAGCAGCCCCCAGACTAGCGGGGGTGCAGATACGCAGTATTTT. The V call is TRBV7-2, the J call TRBJ2-3, with 12 bases that match TRBD2. The CDR3 is 16 amino acids. The V and J ends lost 5 bases and 4 bases, in that order; junction bases with no gene match: 7. The germline V gene has CDR1 SGHTA and CDR2 FQGNSA.

The chain couples TRBV29-1 to TRBJ2-1, with D possibly TRBD1 on 6 matching bases. The CDR3 has 12 residues. V shed 6 bases and J shed 9 bases, with 15 bases lying between them. Germline assignment: CDR1 SQVTM and CDR2 ANQGSEA. As DNA, the CDR3 is TGCAGCGTGAAACCGGGACACCCTGAGCAGTTCTTC. Translated: CSVKPGHPEQFF.

This clone has more than one count but fewer than ten. The CDR3 is CASSLAGSSPLHF. The DNA for the CDR3 is TGTGCCAGCAGCTTAGCGGGCTCTTCACCCCTCCACTTT. J is TRBJ1-6 and V is TRBV7-2; D gene uncertain. This CDR3 contains 13 residues. Germline V gives CDR1 SGHTA, CDR2 FQGNSA. V lost 0 bases and J lost 9, with 6 bases in between.

Points on this clone: Additional DNA sequences in this sample encode the identical CDR3. This chain joins TRBV30 and TRBJ1-3; no reliable D call. The CDR3 is made up of 12 amino acids. V lost 4 bases to trimming and J lost 0 bases, with 4 bases between them. Germline V gene data show CDR1 as GTSNPN and CDR2 as SVGIG (reference sequence). CDR3 sequence reads: CAWTGSGNTIYF. CDR3 nucleotide sequence: TGTGCCTGGACAGGCTCTGGAAACACCATATATTTT. Full variable domain (outside the CDR3, taken from reference TRBV30 and TRBJ1-3): SQTIHQWPATLVQPVGSPLSLECTVEGTSNPNLYWYRQAAGRGLQLLFYSVGIGQISSEVPQNLSASRPQDRQFILSSKKLLLSDSGFYLCAWTGSGNTIYFGEGSWLTVV.